Sequencing of this T cell receptor (beta chain) was carried out in a study of healthy donors' naive CD4 and CD8 T cells. Looking at the study overall: Three donor age groups were sampled: 20-25, 40-50 and 60-70 years; half female. For TCR alpha, new primers spanned all functional IMGT alpha genes.

General study findings and limits: Reportedly, most V and J gene segments showed naive CD4+ versus CD8+ bias.

About this clonotype: Its cognate antigen is unknown.

CDR1 and CDR2 from the germline V gene are SQVTM and ANQGSEA. The CDR3 spans 15 residues. With V trimmed by 7 bases and J by 0 bases, 12 bases remained unmatched. Each TCR library used around 500 ng of total RNA and a linear amplification protocol. TCRdb analysed the reads with MiXCR anew, one entry per CDR3 protein. The sample shows about 180,000 distinct CDR3 sequences, about four fifths of them seen only once. Sequences were obtained from naive CD4+ and CD8+ T cells sorted from blood, pooled from several donors. The sequence was collected from a pool of human donors in good health; the sample pools cells from several healthy donors. The J gene is TRBJ2-7, the V gene TRBV29-1; 7 bases match TRBD1. The CDR3 region has the DNA TGCAGCGCCTACGCGACCGGGACAGCCTCCTACGAGCAGTACTTC. Translation: CSAYATGTASYEQYF.